This T cell receptor beta chain was identified during a study of blood T cell repertoires in COVID-19. Study information: Samples representing acute and convalescent COVID-19 were sourced from the United States, Italy and Spain. PBMCs, B-cell-depleted T cells, or T cells provided the cDNA or gDNA that made up the material.

This CDR3 has 12 residues. The V and J ends lost 8 bases and 7 bases respectively, with 12 bases between them. Per the germline V gene, CDR1 is ENHRY and CDR2 is SYGVKD. How the authors handled the data: Nucleated cell number was recorded as an estimate derived from reference gene primer amplification. The repertoire was sequenced with immunoSEQ multiplex PCR; TCRdb's copy has only in-frame clones and lacks some. That table gives V, J and clone size, and the DNA gave D and trimming. The sample consists of 100,000 to 150,000 clones, more than 85% of them appearing once. The sequenced sample was peripheral blood. This clonotype was obtained from a man aged 45 to 65 with active or convalescent COVID-19. V gene TRBV10-3 combines with J gene TRBJ2-1, with D unclear. CDR3 DNA sequence: TGTGCCATCGGAGCGCTCCCGAATGAGCAGTTCTTC. Translated: CAIGALPNEQFF.